One and the same sample provided the 11 T cell receptor beta chains below, sequenced in a study of regulatory T cells in long-lasting Graves disease. Researchers made TCR beta libraries by using iRepertoire HTBI primers and running Arm-PCR on CDR3 regions. One entry per CDR3 protein, called by TCRdb with MiXCR from the multiplex PCR reads. Of over 200,000 distinct CDR3 sequences in the sample, 15% to 20% were seen once. Regarding time point: newly diagnosed GD, antithyroid drugs for less than 3 months. Extracted PBMC RNA gave rise to the TCR library. Sequenced material: peripheral blood mononuclear cells (PBMCs), taken at new diagnosis, from a patient treated with antithyroid drugs. The source is a female donor with Graves disease.

This clonotype showed up many times. The CDR3: CASSSSTSGRARNTGELFF. The CDR3 region has the DNA TGTGCCAGCAGCTCGTCGACTAGCGGGAGGGCCCGGAACACCGGGGAGCTGTTTTTT. The chain couples TRBV13 to TRBJ2-2, with 14 bases matching TRBD2. The junction had 8 bases not matched to a gene; V was cut back by 4 bases and J by 1 base. The germline gives CDR1 PRHDT, CDR2 FYEKMQ (reference sequence). This CDR3 contains 19 residues.

The chain recombines TRBV12-3 or TRBV12-4 with TRBJ1-1; D unclear. The CDR3 runs to 17 residues. Trimming stripped 2 bases from V and 0 bases from J, with 16 bases between. CDR3: CASSLSSDRSMNTEAFF. DNA of the CDR3: TGTGCCAGCAGTTTATCGTCAGACCGATCCATGAACACTGAAGCTTTCTTT.

The V call is TRBV29-1, the J call TRBJ1-1; 7 bases are a match to TRBD1. The ends lost 8 bases at V and 1 base at J; junction bases unmatched: 10. The CDR3 loop spans 14 amino acids. The germline V gene has CDR1 SQVTM and CDR2 ANQGSEA. Here the CDR3 reads CSLSAGGGNTEAFF. CDR3 DNA sequence: TGCAGCTTATCGGCAGGGGGGGGGAACACTGAAGCTTTCTTT.

This clonotype was seen a handful of times. V is TRBV3-1 and J is TRBJ2-3, with TRBD1 matching over 9 bases. Germline CDR1 reads LGHDT; CDR2 reads YNNKEL (reference sequence). V was pared by 0 bases and J by 3 bases, with 7 bases of the junction left unmatched. The CDR3 is 17 amino acids. The CDR3 region has the DNA TGTGCCAGCAGCCAAGATTTTATTGGGACAGGGACAGATACGCAGTATTTT. It yields the protein CASSQDFIGTGTDTQYF.

Ten or more counts support this clonotype. V and J are TRBV7-2 and TRBJ1-4; D gene uncertain. V lost 5 bases to trimming and J lost 7 bases, with 14 bases between them. The CDR3 totals 14 residues. Germline V gene data show CDR1 as SGHTA and CDR2 as FQGNSA. The CDR3 is CASSPGPGGEKLFF. In nucleotides, the CDR3 is TGTGCCAGCAGCCCAGGCCCGGGTGGTGAAAAACTGTTTTTT.

The chain is built from TRBV11-2 and TRBJ2-7; TRBD1 agrees at 11 bases. Trimming took 3 bases from V and 3 from J; bases not matched to a gene: 7. Germline V gene lookup returns CDR1 SGHAT and CDR2 FQNNGV. CDR3 length: 16 residues. The CDR3 here is CASSFGTGGLFYEQYF. In nucleotides, the CDR3 is TGTGCCAGCAGCTTTGGGACAGGGGGTTTGTTCTACGAGCAGTACTTC.

This clonotype occurred many times. The chain uses TRBV12-5 and TRBJ2-3, with D possibly TRBD1 on 5 matching bases. V was trimmed by 1 base and J by 4 bases, leaving 9 bases between them. The CDR3 is 14 amino acids. Looked up from germline, CDR1 is LGHNT and CDR2 is FRNRAP. CDR3 nucleotide sequence: TGTGCTAGTGGTTTGGGGACATACGCAGATACGCAGTATTTT. Its protein is CASGLGTYADTQYF.

In this sample, this clonotype turned up once. The chain links TRBV2 to TRBJ2-5; 8 bases align to TRBD1. V gave up 5 bases and J gave up 6 bases; unmatched junction bases: 8. This CDR3 spans 14 amino acids. The germline V gene encodes CDR1 SNHLY and CDR2 FYNNEI. The CDR3 spells CASSPWTGSQTQYF. The DNA for the CDR3 is TGTGCCAGCAGTCCATGGACAGGGAGTCAGACCCAGTACTTC.

This clonotype occurred many times. The rearrangement joins TRBV3-1 to TRBJ1-2; TRBD1 is a possible D gene (5 bases). The CDR3 runs 13 residues. CDR1 is LGHDT, CDR2 YNNKEL, per germline (reference sequence). Trimming cost V 1 base and J 7 bases, with 10 bases left between them. CDR3 sequence: CASSQGLGGGYTF. The CDR3 DNA follows: TGTGCCAGCAGCCAAGGTCTCGGGGGTGGCTACACCTTC.

The sample holds a few counts of this clonotype. A single base separates this from a much larger clone, so it may be a read error. J is TRBJ2-1 and V is TRBV7-3; weak D call: TRBD1 (6 bases). The length of the CDR3 is 16 residues. CDR1 SGHTA and CDR2 FQGTGA come from the germline V gene. The CDR3 nucleotides are TGTGCCGGCAGCGCCCAAGGGCAGGGGTTATCCAATGAGCAGTTCTTC. Translated: CAGSAQGQGLSNEQFF.

This clonotype was recorded at least ten times. This chain connects TRBV24-1 to TRBJ1-1, with 7 bases aligning to TRBD1. The J segment lost 7 bases and the V segment lost 5 bases, leaving 12 bases of the junction unmatched. The CDR3 totals 15 residues. Germline V gives CDR1 KGHDR, CDR2 SFDVKD. The CDR3 sequence: CATSGAGGGVDEAFF. CDR3 DNA: TGTGCCACCAGTGGGGCAGGGGGTGGGGTGGATGAAGCTTTCTTT.